Given below is one T cell receptor (beta chain) in context. What it binds is not known. The CDR3 consists of 14 residues. Unstimulated Tregs (CD4+CD25+CD127-) and CD4+CD25- non-Tregs were sorted from PBMCs. The data originate from a study of Tregs in tolerant kidney transplant recipients. Study findings and constraints: The small number of patients limits these findings pending further validation. Biological reproducibility was not directly addressed, but technical replication error appeared minimal.

This table comes from immunoSEQ multiplex PCR, and its TCRdb copy is limited to in-frame clones, with some not included. The sample lists some 250,000 clones; around 82% were seen once. The rearrangement joins TRBV7-5 to TRBJ1-2; the D call of TRBD1 is as the table states it, not checked on the DNA. TRBV7-5 is a pseudogene. Source material: CD4+ T cells from blood. The origin of this receptor is a human donor in good health. The CDR3 sequence: CARSSGTVNYGYTF. CDR3 nucleotides: TGTGCCAGAAGCTCCGGGACAGTTAACTATGGCTACACCTTC.